Following are 31 T cell receptor delta chains from one sample sequenced in a study of Vδ1+ human thymocytes. Points from the study as a whole: Highly polyclonal TRG and TRD repertoires with Gaussian CDR3 length distributions appeared in thymus.

The template was reverse-transcribed extracted RNA. The CDR3 regions were amplified by multiplex PCR from V-gene primers to a constant-region primer. TCRdb used CATT to re-call clones from the multiplex PCR reads. The sample carries about 55,000 delta-chain clones, less than 20% recorded once. The antigens for these receptors are not known. The source material was Vdelta1+ gamma-delta thymocytes from the thymus. The subset was: FACS-sorted CD3+ TCRalphabeta- TCRVdelta1+ TCRVdelta2- thymocytes. These TCRs come from a boy younger than two who had congenital heart surgery.

This clone showed up just a few times. The genes are TRDV1 and TRDJ1; 9 bases match TRDD3. CDR3 length equals 20 residues. After removal of 1 base from V and 2 bases from J, the junction contained 17 bases not matched to a gene. Germline assignment: CDR1 TSWWSYY and CDR2 QGS. CDR3 protein: CALGERASLGWGIRTDKLIF. The CDR3 region has the DNA TGTGCTCTTGGGGAACGGGCTTCGCTAGGTTGGGGGATAAGGACCGATAAACTCATCTTT.

This clone was seen more than once but under ten times. The V call is TRDV1, the J call TRDJ1; 7 nucleotides agree with TRDD2. The trim removed 1 base at V and 4 bases at J, leaving 15 bases unmatched. This CDR3 spans 18 amino acids. The germline V gene encodes CDR1 TSWWSYY and CDR2 QGS. The CDR3 sequence: CALGEPSFLPLLNDKLIF. The CDR3 DNA sequence: TGTGCTCTTGGGGAACCCTCGTTCCTACCCTTACTGAACGATAAACTCATCTTT.

The chain has TRDV1 and TRDJ1; 9 positions agree with TRDD3. This CDR3 has 26 residues. Germline loops: CDR1 TSWWSYY, CDR2 QGS. The J segment lost 0 bases and the V segment lost 3 bases, leaving 35 bases of the junction unmatched. The CDR3 reads CALGDGLLRVLGDYINPNTYTDKLIF. The CDR3 DNA follows: TGTGCTCTTGGGGATGGCCTCCTTAGGGTACTGGGGGACTACATTAACCCGAACACGTACACCGATAAACTCATCTTT.

This clone was seen only a few times. The genes are TRDV1 and TRDJ1; 10 bases line up with TRDD3. The CDR3 covers 21 residues. CDR1 and CDR2 from the germline V gene are TSWWSYY and QGS. The J segment lost 0 bases and the V segment lost 0 bases, leaving 16 bases of the junction unmatched. This CDR3 reads CALGELTIYATGGSYTDKLIF. For the CDR3, the DNA is TGTGCTCTTGGGGAACTCACGATCTACGCTACTGGGGGATCATACACCGATAAACTCATCTTT.

This chain joins TRDV2 and TRDJ1; D is possibly TRDD3 (7 bases). Trimming removed 6 bases from V and 0 bases from J, with 31 bases in between. CDR3 length equals 20 residues. CDR1 and CDR2 from the germline V gene are GEAIGNYY and EKD. The CDR3 protein is CACSLPKGVYWGPYTDKLIF. CDR3 DNA sequence: TGTGCCTGTTCCCTTCCGAAAGGAGTGTACTGGGGCCCGTACACCGATAAACTCATCTTT.

The chain couples TRDV2 to TRDJ1, with 9 bases fitting TRDD3. The CDR3 spans 18 residues. V was clipped by 1 base and J by 1 base; unmatched bases: 12. Looked up from germline, CDR1 is GEAIGNYY and CDR2 is EKD. For the CDR3, the DNA is TGTGCCTGTGACACTATCTGGGGGATTTTGGGTAGCACCGATAAACTCATCTTT. Its translation is CACDTIWGILGSTDKLIF.

This clone was counted a few times. This chain connects TRDV1 to TRDJ1, with D tentatively TRDD2 (6 bases). Trimming pared 1 base from V and 5 bases from J, leaving 26 bases between. CDR1 and CDR2 (germline): TSWWSYY, QGS. The CDR3 is 19 amino acids. For the CDR3, the DNA is TGTGCTCTTGGGGAACATCAGATCCTACGTTGGGATCCCGATGATAAACTCATCTTT. It is translated as CALGEHQILRWDPDDKLIF.

As regards this clone: A much larger clonotype is one base distant, so this may be a read error. The chain joins TRDV2 to TRDJ1; the match to TRDD3 covers 9 bases. From germline, CDR1 is GEAIGNYY and CDR2 EKD. Trimming cost V 7 bases and J 9 bases; bases outside gene matches: 8. There are 12 residues in the CDR3. The CDR3 DNA reads TGTGCCTGCCGTACTGGGGGAGACGAACTCATCTTT. It translates to CACRTGGDELIF.

The chain carries TRDV1 and TRDJ1; the D gene could be TRDD2 or TRDD3 (6 bases each). The V end lost 3 bases, the J end lost 2 bases, and 19 bases lay between the germline ends. CDR3 size: 17 residues. Germline V gene lookup returns CDR1 TSWWSYY and CDR2 QGS. The CDR3 region is CALGDLPPRGKTDKLIF. As DNA, the CDR3 is TGTGCTCTTGGGGACCTTCCCCCTCGGGGGAAGACCGATAAACTCATCTTT.

The rearrangement links TRDV1 to TRDJ2; 9 bases line up with TRDD3. Germline CDR1 TSWWSYY, CDR2 QGS. The CDR3 runs to 17 residues. V was clipped by 3 bases and J by 4 bases; unmatched bases: 9. CDR3 amino acids: CALGETGIRSPTAQLFF. CDR3 DNA sequence: TGTGCTCTTGGGGAGACGGGGATACGCTCCCCGACAGCACAACTCTTCTTT.

Only a few counts were recorded for this clone. The V call is TRDV1, the J call TRDJ1, with TRDD3 as a possible D gene (5 bases). The CDR3 length is 19 residues. The germline gives CDR1 TSWWSYY, CDR2 QGS. Trimming left V 1 base short and J 2 bases short, with 23 bases between. The CDR3 protein is CALGEPHRRNTRGTDKLIF. The CDR3 DNA sequence: TGTGCTCTTGGGGAACCCCACCGGAGGAACACTCGGGGGACCGATAAACTCATCTTT.

This clone has just a few counts. Other DNA sequences of this sample code for an identical CDR3. V usage is TRDV1 and J usage is TRDJ1; a weak D match, TRDD3 (6 bases). The germline gives CDR1 TSWWSYY, CDR2 QGS. The CDR3 length is 17 residues. V dropped 2 bases and J dropped 2 bases, with 18 bases sitting between them. Here the CDR3 reads CALGESALRLGTDKLIF. As DNA, the CDR3 is TGTGCTCTTGGGGAATCAGCCCTACGGCTGGGGACCGATAAACTCATCTTT.

This clone was detected only a few times. This sample includes further DNA sequences coding for the same CDR3. This chain connects TRDV1 to TRDJ1; no firm D call. Trimming removed 1 base from V and 0 bases from J, with 3 bases in between. Per the germline V gene, CDR1 is TSWWSYY and CDR2 is QGS. The CDR3 sequence is 13 residues long. CDR3 loop: CALGEPDTDKLIF. CDR3 nucleotides: TGTGCTCTTGGGGAACCGGACACCGATAAACTCATCTTT.

This clone was seen more than once but under ten times. This chain joins TRDV1 and TRDJ1; the D call may be TRDD2 or TRDD3 (6 bases each). Trimming pared 4 bases from V and 0 bases from J, leaving 36 bases between. The germline V gene has CDR1 TSWWSYY and CDR2 QGS. The CDR3 has 23 amino acids. The CDR3 DNA follows: TGTGCTCTTGGGGTCCTACCCTGGGGCCTTCCGGACGTACCCACACAGTACACCGATAAACTCATCTTT. It yields the protein CALGVLPWGLPDVPTQYTDKLIF.

In this sample, this clone turned up a few times. The chain uses TRDV1 and TRDJ1; 10 bases fit TRDD3. Germline CDR1 and CDR2: TSWWSYY and QGS. After removal of 0 bases from V and 3 bases from J, the junction contained 19 bases not matched to a gene. The CDR3 is 21 residues long. The DNA for the CDR3 is TGTGCTCTTGGGGAACTCCACTACTTCCTACGGAACTGGGGGATTCCCGATAAACTCATCTTT. Translation: CALGELHYFLRNWGIPDKLIF.

The table lists this clone with a few counts. This sequence joins TRDV1 and TRDJ1; 9 nucleotides align to TRDD3. The J segment lost 2 bases and the V segment lost 2 bases, leaving 21 bases of the junction unmatched. The CDR3 loop spans 21 amino acids. Germline V lookup: CDR1 TSWWSYY, CDR2 QGS. The DNA for the CDR3 is TGTGCTCTTGGGGAAGTGCCCATAGGCCCGTGGGGGATAGTAGGAACCGATAAACTCATCTTT. This translates into CALGEVPIGPWGIVGTDKLIF.

The chain couples TRDV3 to TRDJ3; 9 positions match TRDD2. In germline, CDR1 is TVYSNPD, CDR2 GDNSRS (reference sequence). The CDR3 covers 21 residues. J lost 2 bases, V lost 3 bases, and 20 bases had no gene match. CDR3 in amino acids: CAFQAFLPSGIATWDTRQMFF. The CDR3 DNA reads as TGTGCCTTCCAGGCCTTCCTACCTAGCGGGATAGCAACCTGGGACACCCGACAGATGTTTTTC.

This sequence joins TRDV3 and TRDJ1, with 9 bases fitting TRDD3. CDR1 TVYSNPD and CDR2 GDNSRS come from the germline V gene (reference sequence). The trim removed 0 bases at V and 0 bases at J, leaving 8 bases unmatched. The CDR3 runs 16 residues. The CDR3 region is CAFSPGDTQYTDKLIF. CDR3 nucleotide sequence: TGTGCCTTTAGTCCGGGGGATACCCAATACACCGATAAACTCATCTTT.

This clone was picked up a small number of times. The chain carries TRDV1 and TRDJ1, with 9 positions matching TRDD3. After removal of 4 bases from V and 8 bases from J, the junction contained 8 bases not matched to a gene. Germline values: CDR1 TSWWSYY, CDR2 QGS. The CDR3 runs to 14 residues. The CDR3 DNA reads TGTGCTCTTGGGGGACCGGGGATACGCTGCAAACTCATCTTT. This codes for CALGGPGIRCKLIF.

This chain links TRDV1 with TRDJ1, with 7 bases identical to TRDD3. The CDR3 sequence is 22 residues long. Germline loops: CDR1 TSWWSYY, CDR2 QGS. The J segment lost 0 bases and the V segment lost 8 bases, leaving 30 bases of the junction unmatched. CDR3 residues: CALRQPPTQRVRGIQYTDKLIF. CDR3 sequence (DNA): TGTGCTCTTCGTCAACCTCCCACCCAACGGGTGAGGGGGATTCAGTACACCGATAAACTCATCTTT.

The table lists this clone with a few counts. This sequence joins TRDV1 and TRDJ1; 9 bases are shared with TRDD3. The CDR3 is made up of 18 amino acids. From germline, CDR1 is TSWWSYY and CDR2 QGS. V lost 2 bases, J lost 8 bases, and 18 bases stayed unmatched. CDR3 nucleotide sequence: TGTGCTCTTGGGGAAGTTCGTCTTTCCTGGGGGATTGACTTAAAACTCATCTTT. Its protein is CALGEVRLSWGIDLKLIF.

The chain carries TRDV1 and TRDJ2; TRDD3 matches at 11 bases. There are 19 residues in the CDR3. Germline CDR1 is TSWWSYY and CDR2 is QGS. After removal of 2 bases from V and 1 base from J, the junction contained 9 bases not matched to a gene. The CDR3 here is CALGEDSRLGDSLTAQLFF. The CDR3 nucleotides read TGTGCTCTTGGGGAAGATTCTAGACTGGGGGATAGTTTGACAGCACAACTCTTCTTT.

This clone was counted between two and nine times. The J gene is TRDJ1, the V gene TRDV2; 13 bases agree with TRDD3. Losses at the gene ends were 3 bases for V and 1 base for J; bases not matched to a gene: 10. The germline V gene encodes CDR1 GEAIGNYY and CDR2 EKD. The CDR3 runs to 18 residues. DNA of the CDR3: TGTGCCTGTGACCCCAGTACTGGGGGATACGCGGGCACCGATAAACTCATCTTT. It encodes CACDPSTGGYAGTDKLIF.

This rearrangement joins TRDV1 to TRDJ1; 7 bases are shared with TRDD3. CDR3 length: 23 residues. V shed 0 bases, J shed 0 bases, and the junction held 25 bases outside the gene matches. From germline, CDR1 is TSWWSYY and CDR2 QGS. The CDR3 sequence is CALGELEGTGVSIYCPYTDKLIF. The CDR3 coding sequence is TGTGCTCTTGGGGAACTAGAGGGTACTGGGGTTAGCATTTACTGCCCGTACACCGATAAACTCATCTTT.

This clone showed up just a few times. V is TRDV1 and J is TRDJ1, with D unresolved. Germline CDR1 reads TSWWSYY; CDR2 reads QGS. Trimming removed 1 base at V and 0 bases at J, with 9 bases between. This CDR3 is 15 amino acids long. CDR3 amino acids: CALGEPFHYTDKLIF. Here the CDR3 DNA reads TGTGCTCTTGGGGAACCGTTTCACTACACCGATAAACTCATCTTT.

This chain connects TRDV1 to TRDJ1, with 13 bases that match TRDD3. With 4 bases clipped from V and 0 bases from J, the junction kept 32 bases outside the gene matches. This CDR3 has 26 residues. The germline CDR1 and CDR2 sequences are TSWWSYY and QGS. DNA of the CDR3: TGTGCTCTTGGGGGACGGAGGCCTTCCTACGTCTCATACTGGGGGATACGCCCTCCTTACACCGATAAACTCATCTTT. Its protein is CALGGRRPSYVSYWGIRPPYTDKLIF.

The chain employs TRDV1 and TRDJ1; TRDD3 matches 11 bases. Trimming removed 3 bases from V and 0 bases from J; junction bases left unmatched: 21. Germline V CDR1 and CDR2: TSWWSYY, QGS. This CDR3 is built from 22 residues. CDR3 bases: TGTGCTCTTGGGGACTGCTTATATGGAATCTGGGGGATACAATATCACACCGATAAACTCATCTTT. As protein: CALGDCLYGIWGIQYHTDKLIF.

This clone appeared a few times. The chain employs TRDV1 and TRDJ1, with 9 bases matching TRDD2. V trimming: 4 bases; J trimming: 0 bases; junction bases outside the gene matches: 18. Germline values: CDR1 TSWWSYY, CDR2 QGS. The CDR3 spans 20 residues. The CDR3 DNA is TGTGCTCTTGGGGTCCCCCTTCCTACGTTCGGGGCTCCGTACACCGATAAACTCATCTTT. This gives the protein CALGVPLPTFGAPYTDKLIF.

The chain is built from TRDV1 and TRDJ1; no definite D call. The ends were cut back, 0 bases at V and 0 bases at J, with 8 bases in the middle. This CDR3 has 15 residues. Looked up from germline, CDR1 is TSWWSYY and CDR2 is QGS. CDR3 sequence: CALGELADYTDKLIF. The CDR3 nucleotides are TGTGCTCTTGGGGAACTAGCTGATTACACCGATAAACTCATCTTT.

The chain is built from TRDV1 and TRDJ1; 13 positions match TRDD3. This CDR3 has 22 residues. V dropped 2 bases and J dropped 2; count of bases not matched to a gene: 20. Germline CDR1 reads TSWWSYY; CDR2 reads QGS. CDR3 DNA sequence: TGTGCTCTTGGGGAATTAATTACCCCGGTACTGGGGGATACGCCGTGGACCGATAAACTCATCTTT. Residues: CALGELITPVLGDTPWTDKLIF.

This sequence joins TRDV1 and TRDJ1; 8 bases map to TRDD3. The length of the CDR3 is 23 residues. The germline CDR1 and CDR2 sequences are TSWWSYY and QGS. The J segment lost 0 bases and the V segment lost 4 bases, leaving 28 bases of the junction unmatched. The CDR3 reads CALGAPIRVLGILGAQYTDKLIF. In nucleotides, the CDR3 is TGTGCTCTTGGGGCCCCGATTCGCGTCCTAGGGATACTGGGGGCCCAGTACACCGATAAACTCATCTTT.